These T cell receptor beta chains were read from a single sample in a study of blood T cell repertoires in COVID-19. Clones were read by immunoSEQ multiplex PCR, and TCRdb kept only the in-frame ones, dropping some. Of around 140,000 clones in the sample, around 81% were seen once. Material for sequencing was peripheral blood. These receptors were collected from a human donor in a cohort sampled during active COVID-19. Each CDR3 is given with its conserved first and last residue. D genes are given only for firm matches. A row's size may be missing; if present it is once, few, many or a size class.

>-|-|TRBJ2-7|TRBV7-9
TGTGCCAGCGGAGAAACAAGCTCCTACGAGCAGTACTTC
CASGETSSYEQYF
>few|TRBD1|TRBJ1-1|TRBV28
TGTGCCAGCAGACGCCCTCAGGGGGGACCCACTGAAGCTTTCTTT
CASRRPQGGPTEAFF
>-|-|TRBJ1-1|TRBV27
TGTGCCAGCAGTTTCGCCTCACCTCGGTCCCCGGACACTGAAGCTTTCTTT
CASSFASPRSPDTEAFF
>-|TRBD2|TRBJ2-4|TRBV28
TGTGCGACCTCGCGGGAGGACGCCAAAAACATTCAGTACTTC
CATSREDAKNIQYF
>few|-|TRBJ2-7|TRBV4-3
TGCGCCAGCAGCCAATTGGACAGATCCTACGAGCAGTACTTC
CASSQLDRSYEQYF
>-|-|TRBJ2-1|TRBV7-8
TGTGCCAGCAGCTCCGGGACTGTGAGCTCCTACAATGAGCAGTTCTTC
CASSSGTVSSYNEQFF
>once|TRBD1|TRBJ1-2|TRBV3-1/TRBV3-2
TGTGCCAGCAGCCGTCTCCGGACAGGGGACTATGGCTACACCTTC
CASSRLRTGDYGYTF
>-|TRBD1|TRBJ2-7|TRBV5-4
TGTGCCAGCAGCTTGGCCCCGACAGGGGGCTACGAGCAGTACTTC
CASSLAPTGGYEQYF
>-|TRBD1|TRBJ2-5|TRBV12-3/TRBV12-4
TGTGCCAGCAGCCCGGGACAGTTAGAGACCCAGTACTTC
CASSPGQLETQYF
>-|-|TRBJ2-7|TRBV27
TGTGCCAGCAGTTTAAGCGGGACACTGTATTACGAGCAGTACTTC
CASSLSGTLYYEQYF
>few|-|TRBJ1-2|TRBV4-3
TGCGCCAGCAGCCAAGCGGGAGGGGGAATGCTTGGCTACACCTTC
CASSQAGGGMLGYTF
>-|-|TRBJ1-4|TRBV28
TGTGCCAGCAGAGGACAGCTTAATGAAAAACTGTTTTTT
CASRGQLNEKLFF
>-|-|TRBJ1-4|TRBV4-2
TGTGCCAGCAGCCAAGTTATGACAGACTCCGCTCGCAATGAAAAACTGTTTTTT
CASSQVMTDSARNEKLFF
>-|-|TRBJ2-7|TRBV5-1
TGCGCCAGCAGCTTGGTTGCTGGGGGGTCCCTTAATAACTACGAGCAGTACTTC
CASSLVAGGSLNNYEQYF
>-|-|TRBJ1-1|TRBV21-1
TGTGCCAGCAGCCGGGAGACAGGGGGCTACGTTAACACTGAAGCTTTCTTT
CASSRETGGYVNTEAFF
>-|-|TRBJ2-5|TRBV18
TGTGCCAGCTCACCATTGGACAGCGGCCAAGAGACCCAGTACTTC
CASSPLDSGQETQYF
>few|-|TRBJ1-2|TRBV12-3/TRBV12-4
TGTGCCAGCACCTCTTGGGACAACTACACCTTC
CASTSWDNYTF
>few|-|TRBJ2-3|TRBV9
TGTGCCAGCAAGCCGGGGTACACAGATACGCAGTATTTT
CASKPGYTDTQYF
>-|TRBD1|TRBJ1-4|TRBV5-8
TGTGCCAGCAGCCCCGCTCCTTACAGGGGGCGCGGTGAAAAACTGTTTTTT
CASSPAPYRGRGEKLFF
>-|TRBD2|TRBJ2-2|TRBV18
TGTGCCAGCTCACCCGGGGAGGGATCCACCGGGGAGCTGTTTTTT
CASSPGEGSTGELFF
>-|TRBD2|TRBJ2-5|TRBV5-1
TGCGCCAGCAGCTTGGGACTAGCGGATACAGAGACCCAGTACTTC
CASSLGLADTETQYF
>-|TRBD1|TRBJ2-7|TRBV10-3
TGTGCCCACGGGGGGACAGGGCTCTACGAGCAGTACTTC
CAHGGTGLYEQYF
>-|TRBD1|TRBJ1-5|TRBV19
TGTGCCAGTAGTATGACAGGGAGAGATCATCAGCCCCAGCATTTT
CASSMTGRDHQPQHF
>-|-|TRBJ2-7|TRBV10-3
TGTGCCATCAGTGAGAGAGGGTCCTACGGAGAGCAGTACTTC
CAISERGSYGEQYF
>-|TRBD1|TRBJ2-3|TRBV28
TGTGCCAGCAGTTTAGGTTCGGCCAGGGGGCTCCCAGATACGCAGTATTTT
CASSLGSARGLPDTQYF
>-|TRBD1|TRBJ2-1|TRBV27
TGTGCCAGCAGTGCCCACGGGACAGGGGGCGATTTTTATGCCTACAATGAGCAGTTCTTC
CASSAHGTGGDFYAYNEQFF
>-|TRBD1|TRBJ1-4|TRBV27
TGTGCCAGCAGCCGAACAGACAGGGGTACTAATGAAAAACTGTTTTTT
CASSRTDRGTNEKLFF
>few|-|TRBJ2-7|TRBV4-1
TGCGCCAGCAGCACGACGACAGGTAGCTACGAGCAGTACTTC
CASSTTTGSYEQYF
>-|TRBD1|TRBJ2-7|TRBV29-1
TGCAGCGTGGAGAACAGGGGGACGCAGCAGTACTTC
CSVENRGTQQYF
>-|-|TRBJ2-3|TRBV2
TGTGCCAGCAGTGAATCGACTAGCACAGATACGCAGTATTTT
CASSESTSTDTQYF
>-|-|TRBJ2-7|TRBV5-6
TGTGCCAGCAGCTTCGGGGTCAGGTACGAGCAGTACTTC
CASSFGVRYEQYF
>few|-|TRBJ2-5|TRBV5-6
TGTGCCAGCAGCTCCCTGCGGATGTACAGGGCCCAAGAATCGTCCCAGTACTTC
CASSSLRMYRAQESSQYF
>-|-|TRBJ1-1|TRBV21-1
TGTGCCAGCAGCACCCGGGACAGGGAGACTGAAGCTTTCTTT
CASSTRDRETEAFF
>-|-|TRBJ2-1|TRBV9
TGTGCCAGCAGCGTAGTGGTGGGGGCTAGCGGTCACAATGAGCAGTTCTTC
CASSVVVGASGHNEQFF
>-|-|TRBJ1-1|TRBV7-2
TGTGCCAGCAGCCCATTCAGAGGCGGGAACACTGAAGCTTTCTTT
CASSPFRGGNTEAFF
>-|TRBD2|TRBJ2-4|TRBV7-9
TGTGCCAGCAGCCCAGACCGGGACCGGGGGGACAAAAACATTCAGTACTTC
CASSPDRDRGDKNIQYF
>once|-|TRBJ2-7|TRBV6-2/TRBV6-3
TGTGCCAGCAGTTACGTACAGAAGAGCAACCGAGACTACGAGCAGTACTTC
CASSYVQKSNRDYEQYF
>-|TRBD1|TRBJ2-7|TRBV2
TGTGCCAGCAAGTTAGACAGGGGATCGTCCTACGAGCAGTACTTC
CASKLDRGSSYEQYF
>-|-|TRBJ2-1|TRBV29-1
TGCAGCGTTGAGGGTCTAGCTGGCAATGAGCAGTTCTTC
CSVEGLAGNEQFF
>once|-|TRBJ1-1|TRBV19
TGTGCCATACAGAAATCAATGAACACTGAAGCTTTCTTT
CAIQKSMNTEAFF
>-|-|TRBJ1-5|TRBV19
TGTGCCAGTAGGGGGCCGTTGGGACAGCCCCAGCATTTT
CASRGPLGQPQHF
>-|TRBD2|TRBJ2-7|TRBV18
TGTGCCAGCTCAACCCGGACTAGCGGCTCTTACGAGCAGTACTTC
CASSTRTSGSYEQYF